The 8 T cell receptor beta chains in this list originate from one sample, sequenced in a study of cytomegalovirus exposure and HLA in healthy donors. Amplification used 60 Vbeta primers and 13 Jbeta primers. Only in-frame clones appear in the TCRdb table, and some are missing; sequencing was by immunoSEQ multiplex PCR. This table holds around 210,000 clones, roughly four fifths found once. The specimen sequenced was PBMCs. The receptor source for this set is a woman aged 40 to 55 in good health and CMV-seronegative.

This sequence joins TRBV7-3 and TRBJ2-1, with a tentative D call TRBD1 (6 bases). Trimming took off 5 bases at V and 5 bases at J, with 16 bases between the two ends. Per the germline V gene, CDR1 is SGHTA and CDR2 is FQGTGA. CDR3 length: 15 residues. CDR3 sequence: CASSPPRDTNNEQFF. CDR3 bases: TGTGCCAGCAGCCCCCCTAGGGACACAAACAATGAGCAGTTCTTC.

This rearrangement joins TRBV6-5 to TRBJ1-5; D is unresolved. The CDR3 is 14 amino acids. CDR1 is MNHEY and CDR2 is SVGAGI in the germline V gene. V was shortened by 2 bases and J by 1 base, with 6 bases between the two germline ends. CDR3 sequence (DNA): TGTGCCAGCAGTTACGGAGGGAGCAATCAGCCCCAGCATTTT. It codes for CASSYGGSNQPQHF.

CDR3 sequence reads: CASSPNPSSYEQYF. The CDR3 DNA is TGTGCCAGCAGCCCCAACCCTAGCTCCTACGAGCAGTACTTC. J is TRBJ2-7 and V is TRBV5-4; no clear D. Looked up from germline, CDR1 is SGHNT and CDR2 is YYREEE (reference sequence). The CDR3 spans 14 residues. The V end lost 4 bases, the J end lost 0 bases, and 11 bases lay between the germline ends.

The rearrangement links TRBV7-9 to TRBJ2-7; TRBD1 aligns across 8 bases. CDR3 size: 16 residues. Germline V gene data show CDR1 as SEHNR and CDR2 as FQNEAQ (reference sequence). Trimming took 2 bases from V and 3 from J; bases not matched to a gene: 9. The DNA for the CDR3 is TGTGCCAGCAGCTTAACTTCCGGGACAGGCATCTACGAGCAGTACTTC. It yields the protein CASSLTSGTGIYEQYF. Using reference TRBV7-9 and TRBJ2-7 for the parts outside the CDR3, the full variable domain is DTGVSQNPRHKITKRGQNVTFRCDPISEHNRLYWYRQTLGQGPEFLTYFQNEAQLEKSRLLSDRFSAERPKGSFSTLEIQRTEQGDSAMYLCASSLTSGTGIYEQYFGPGTRLTVT.

This chain uses TRBV11-2 with TRBJ2-5, with 7 bases fitting TRBD1. V lost 1 base to trimming and J lost 4 bases; unmatched junction nucleotides: 6. The CDR3 sequence is 15 residues long. Germline lookup yields CDR1 SGHAT and CDR2 FQNNGV. This chain's CDR3 is CASSLGQGGSETQYF. The CDR3 DNA sequence: TGTGCCAGCAGCTTAGGACAGGGTGGATCAGAGACCCAGTACTTC.

V usage is TRBV10-3 and J usage is TRBJ1-3; unclear D gene. Per the germline V gene, CDR1 is ENHRY and CDR2 is SYGVKD. The CDR3 is 13 residues long. V gave up 2 bases and J gave up 6 bases, with 8 bases separating them. The CDR3 region has the DNA TGTGCCATCAGTGAGCGAGGGTCAAACACCATATATTTT. Its protein product is CAISERGSNTIYF.

The rearrangement joins TRBV7-9 to TRBJ1-1; weak D call: TRBD1 (5 bases). The CDR3 is 15 residues long. The germline CDR1 and CDR2 sequences are SEHNR and FQNEAQ (reference sequence). Between the trimmed V and J ends, which lost 5 bases and 2 bases, there was a span of 15 bases. CDR3 nucleotides: TGTGCCAGCAGCGGCCCGGGGGTTAAAAACACTGAAGCTTTCTTT. Protein: CASSGPGVKNTEAFF.

The rearrangement links TRBV7-3 to TRBJ2-2; 10 positions match TRBD2. Germline values: CDR1 SGHTA, CDR2 FQGTGA. The CDR3 is 15 amino acids. J gave up 8 bases and V 1 base, and 4 bases lay outside the gene matches. The CDR3 loop reads CASSLNPSGRGELFF. The CDR3 DNA sequence: TGTGCCAGCAGCTTAAACCCTAGCGGGAGAGGGGAGCTGTTTTTT.